This T cell receptor (beta chain) was sequenced for a study of T cells in Graves' hyperthyroidism and ophthalmopathy (dated by TCRdb to about 2019). Concerning the study at large: Peripheral blood samples were taken at initial diagnosis, before any treatment was given. Thyroid tissue and blood T-cell repertoires from six Graves' hyperthyroidism patients were also compared in the study. The paper reports TCR Vbeta CDR3 sequencing of 135 peripheral blood samples: 40 or so ophthalmopathy, approximately 74 hyperthyroidism and approximately 17 progressor patients. A discovery cohort of approximately 97 patients, 43 with Graves' ophthalmopathy and approximately 60 with stable Graves' hyperthyroidism, was used to find distinguishing TCR V-J signatures. After sampling, hyperthyroidism patients received methimazole starting at 30 mg daily, and ophthalmopathy patients received high-dose intravenous methylprednisolone. The approximately 98 discovery patients were randomly divided into training and test sets at a 7:3 ratio. Prospective prediction of ophthalmopathy was tested in an independent validation cohort consisting of about 19 hyperthyroidism patients and over 15 patients who later progressed to ophthalmopathy. The research as a whole found: Most expanded thyroid clonotypes (frequency above 0.001) were also detected in blood, a finding suggesting that blood repertoires may reflect thyroid immune responses. In validation, the model predicted progression to ophthalmopathy with approximately 71% sensitivity and around 72% specificity, a median of roughly seven months before onset. A model built on a 13 V-J signature distinguished ophthalmopathy from stable hyperthyroidism, reaching roughly 88% sensitivity and 81.08% specificity in cross-validation and 80%/75% in testing. Sample size was not statistically predetermined, and investigators were not blinded to group allocation.

Reading the germline V gene gives CDR1 MDHEN and CDR2 SYDVKM. V lost 5 bases and J lost 7 bases; the stretch between them is 8 bases long. Spanning cysteine to phenylalanine, the CDR3 consists of 12 amino acids. The DNA shown is the 36-base CDR3, in frame from base 1. This clonotype was found a few times. Its antigen is unknown. No base qualities exist here, and no much larger clone lies one base off it. Ophthalmopathy patients had moderately to severely active disease, with a Clinical Activity Score of 3 or more, a NOSPECS grade of 4 or more, and a disease duration of less than 3 months. Exclusion was applied to patients with uncontrolled infections, other autoimmune diseases, pregnancy or lactation. Clinical symptoms, serum thyroxine and TRAb, thyroid ultrasound, and orbital computed tomography formed the basis for the diagnoses. PBMCs were separated from about 10 ml of fresh peripheral blood using Ficoll-Paque density gradient centrifugation. Trizol reagent was used to extract total RNA, and RNA quality was then checked on an Agilent 2100 Bioanalyzer.

The TCR beta CDR3 regions were amplified from RNA transcripts. For the first round of RT-PCR on the TCR CDR3, the HTBI primer set was used together with the Qiagen OneStep RT-PCR kit. Libraries were constructed in a second round of multiplex PCR, after which size selection and purification were performed. The libraries were sequenced on an Illumina HiSeq2000 using paired-end 100 bp reads. The published analysis was carried out like this. Raw data were processed with SOAPnuke, discarding reads with adapters, uncalled bases, mean Phred below 15, or no exact constant-primer or identifier match. High-quality paired reads were merged with COPE v1.2.5, and unique nucleotide sequences were defined as clonotypes. Clonotypes were aligned to IMGT TRBV, TRBD and TRBJ reference segments using MiTCR v1.1. The analysis included only V-J combinations with a frequency above 0.0001, which together covered around 99% of the repertoires. The TCS score was defined as the ratio of F50 (clonal expansion) to E x V (chaos), calculated using BLOSUM62-based TCRdist between CDR3 peptides within each V-J. Welch's t-statistics and random forest reduced around 520 V-J features to some 14, which were used in a naive Bayes classifier (R e1071). TCRdb reworked the public reads: Q25 trimming with fastp, MiXCR clone assembly, productive beta chains retained. When rows share a CDR3 protein, they turn into one entry using the most common DNA and genes. The V and J calls and clone size are TCRdb's, not the authors'. For this sample there are 500,000 to 650,000 distinct CDR3 sequences; more than 14% appear just once. The ten largest clones add up to roughly an eighth of the sample.

This clonotype was sampled from a woman aged 50 to 65 with Graves' ophthalmopathy. The source material was blood. The rearranged chain carries TRBV28 and TRBJ2-2, with no confidently assigned D gene. The nucleotide sequence is TGTGCCAGCAGTCCTGATCACGGGGAGCTGTTTTTT. This encodes CASSPDHGELFF.